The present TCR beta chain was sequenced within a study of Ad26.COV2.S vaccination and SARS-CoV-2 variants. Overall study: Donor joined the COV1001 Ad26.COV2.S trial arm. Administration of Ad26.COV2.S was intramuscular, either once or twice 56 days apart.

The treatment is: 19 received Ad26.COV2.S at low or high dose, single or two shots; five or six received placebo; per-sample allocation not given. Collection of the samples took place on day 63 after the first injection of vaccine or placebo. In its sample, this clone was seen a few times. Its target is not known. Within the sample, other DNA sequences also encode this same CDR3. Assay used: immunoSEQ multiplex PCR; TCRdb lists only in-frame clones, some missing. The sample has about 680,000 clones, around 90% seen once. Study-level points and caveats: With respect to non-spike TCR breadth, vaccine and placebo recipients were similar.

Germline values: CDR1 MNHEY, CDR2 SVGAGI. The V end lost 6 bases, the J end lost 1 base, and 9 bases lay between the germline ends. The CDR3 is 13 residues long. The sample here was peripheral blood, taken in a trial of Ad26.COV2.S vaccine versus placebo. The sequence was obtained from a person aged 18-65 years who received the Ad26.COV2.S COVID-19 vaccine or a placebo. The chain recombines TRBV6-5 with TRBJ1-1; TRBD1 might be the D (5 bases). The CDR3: CASRRTGNTEAFF. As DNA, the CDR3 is TGTGCCAGCAGAAGAACAGGGAACACTGAAGCTTTCTTT.